This T cell receptor (beta chain) was recorded in a study of blood T cell repertoires in COVID-19. Trimming removed 2 bases from V and 4 bases from J; junction bases left unmatched: 4. CDR1 is MNHNS, CDR2 SASEGT, per germline. The CDR3 runs 15 residues. This clone occurred a few times. Sequencing was performed with immunoSEQ multiplex PCR; in TCRdb, only in-frame clones are kept and a portion is missing. The data show about 320,000 clones, around 85% seen once. The clonotype comes from a woman between 25 and 40 years old who had been exposed to COVID-19. Sequenced: PBMCs or T cells enriched from blood (not recorded which). The J gene is TRBJ2-7, the V gene TRBV6-1, with TRBD1 matching over 11 bases. The CDR3 sequence is CASSETGTGGYEQYF. The CDR3 DNA reads TGTGCCAGCAGTGAAACCGGGACAGGGGGTTACGAGCAGTACTTC.